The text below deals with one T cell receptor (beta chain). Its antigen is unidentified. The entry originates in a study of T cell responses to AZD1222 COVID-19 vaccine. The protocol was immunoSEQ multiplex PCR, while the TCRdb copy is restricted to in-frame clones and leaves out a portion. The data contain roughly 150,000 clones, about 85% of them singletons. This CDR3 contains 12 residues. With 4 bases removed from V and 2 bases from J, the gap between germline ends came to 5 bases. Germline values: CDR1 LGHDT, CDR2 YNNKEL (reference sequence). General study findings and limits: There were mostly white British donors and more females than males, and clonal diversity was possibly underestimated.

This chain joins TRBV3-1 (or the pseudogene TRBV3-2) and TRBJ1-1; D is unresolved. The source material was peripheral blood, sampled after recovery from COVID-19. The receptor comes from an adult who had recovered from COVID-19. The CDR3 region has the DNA TGTGCCAGCAGCCGAATCAACACTGAAGCTTTCTTT. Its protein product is CASSRINTEAFF.